This T cell receptor (beta chain) originates from a study of blood T cell repertoires in COVID-19. Study in general: Samples representing acute and convalescent COVID-19 were sourced from the United States, Italy and Spain. In each case, the material was cDNA or gDNA derived from T cells, B-cell-depleted T cells, or PBMCs.

As handled by the study authors: Nucleated cell number was recorded as an estimate derived from reference gene primer amplification. Sequencing used immunoSEQ multiplex PCR; TCRdb keeps in-frame clones, though not all of them. The V and J calls and clone size were taken over from that table, and D and trimming were inferred from the DNA. Of roughly 230,000 clones listed, over 75% were seen once; the top ten hold 0.7%. Germline V lookup: CDR1 SGHRS, CDR2 YFSETQ. Trimming at V came to 4 bases and at J to 3 bases, leaving 5 bases not matched to a gene. This CDR3 spans 14 amino acids. There are a few counts of this clone.

The rearrangement uses TRBV5-1 and TRBJ2-7, with 9 bases that match TRBD1. Material: peripheral blood. This clonotype was sampled from a human donor in a cohort sampled during active COVID-19. Here the CDR3 DNA reads TGCGCCAGCAGCCGGGGACAGGGTAACTACGAGCAGTACTTC. Translated, it gives CASSRGQGNYEQYF.